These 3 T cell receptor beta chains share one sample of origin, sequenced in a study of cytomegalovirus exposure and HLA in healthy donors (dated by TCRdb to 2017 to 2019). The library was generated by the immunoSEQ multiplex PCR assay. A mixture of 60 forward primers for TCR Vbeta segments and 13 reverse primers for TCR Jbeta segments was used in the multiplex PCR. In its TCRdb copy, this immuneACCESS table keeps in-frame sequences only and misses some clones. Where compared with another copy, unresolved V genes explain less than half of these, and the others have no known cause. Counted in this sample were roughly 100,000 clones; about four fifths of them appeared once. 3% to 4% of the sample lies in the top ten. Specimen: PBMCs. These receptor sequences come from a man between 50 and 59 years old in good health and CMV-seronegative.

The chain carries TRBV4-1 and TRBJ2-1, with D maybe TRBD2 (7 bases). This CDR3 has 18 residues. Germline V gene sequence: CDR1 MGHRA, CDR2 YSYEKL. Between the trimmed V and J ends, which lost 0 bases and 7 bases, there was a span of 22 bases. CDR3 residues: CASSQEGLGGGRWNEQFF. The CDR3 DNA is TGCGCCAGCAGCCAAGAGGGCCTAGGGGGAGGGCGGTGGAATGAGCAGTTCTTC.

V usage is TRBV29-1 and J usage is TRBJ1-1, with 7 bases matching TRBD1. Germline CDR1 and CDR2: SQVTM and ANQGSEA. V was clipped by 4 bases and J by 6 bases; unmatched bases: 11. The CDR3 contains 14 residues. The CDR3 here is CSVGDTTGTAEAFF. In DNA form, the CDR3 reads TGCAGCGTTGGGGATACTACCGGGACAGCTGAAGCTTTCTTT.

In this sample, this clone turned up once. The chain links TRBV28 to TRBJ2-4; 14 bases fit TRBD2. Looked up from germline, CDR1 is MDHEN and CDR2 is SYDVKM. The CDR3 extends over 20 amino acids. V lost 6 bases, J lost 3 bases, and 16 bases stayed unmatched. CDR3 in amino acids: CASRPTGARLAGGNKNIQYF. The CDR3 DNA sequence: TGTGCCAGCAGACCCACGGGGGCTCGACTAGCGGGAGGGAACAAAAACATTCAGTACTTC.